The entry below gives a single T cell receptor beta chain sequence along with its context. The sample comes from a study of blood T cell repertoires in COVID-19. The V end was cut by 3 bases, the J end by 5 bases, with 16 bases between. Germline CDR1 is SGDLS and CDR2 is YYNGEE. The CDR3 runs 15 residues. The repertoire was sequenced with immunoSEQ multiplex PCR; TCRdb's copy has only in-frame clones and lacks some. The sample includes 84,000 or so clones, 82% of them seen just once. The sequence was obtained from a woman older than 75 with acute or convalescent COVID-19. The sample was peripheral blood. The chain is built from TRBV9 and TRBJ2-3; tentative D call: TRBD1 (5 bases). CDR3 in DNA: TGTGCCAGCAGCGCCCAAGGGGTCCTCGGAGATACGCAGTATTTT. Translated: CASSAQGVLGDTQYF.